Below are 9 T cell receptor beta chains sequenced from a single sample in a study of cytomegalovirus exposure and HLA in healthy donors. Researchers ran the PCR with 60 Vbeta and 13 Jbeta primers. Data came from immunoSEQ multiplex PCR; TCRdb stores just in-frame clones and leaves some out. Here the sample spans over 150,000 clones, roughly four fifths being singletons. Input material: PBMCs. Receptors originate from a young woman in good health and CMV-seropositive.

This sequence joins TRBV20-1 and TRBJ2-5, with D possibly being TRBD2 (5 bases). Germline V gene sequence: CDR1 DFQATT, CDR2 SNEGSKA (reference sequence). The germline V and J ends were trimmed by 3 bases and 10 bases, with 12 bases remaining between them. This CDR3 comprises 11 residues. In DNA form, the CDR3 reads TGCAGTGCTAGCCCCCCAGAGGGCCAGTACTTC. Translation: CSASPPEGQYF.

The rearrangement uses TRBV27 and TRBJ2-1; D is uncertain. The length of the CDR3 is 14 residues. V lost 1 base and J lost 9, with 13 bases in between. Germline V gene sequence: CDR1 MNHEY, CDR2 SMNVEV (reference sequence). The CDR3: CASSLLGLRAEQFF. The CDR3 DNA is TGTGCCAGCAGTTTATTGGGCCTCCGCGCTGAGCAGTTCTTC.

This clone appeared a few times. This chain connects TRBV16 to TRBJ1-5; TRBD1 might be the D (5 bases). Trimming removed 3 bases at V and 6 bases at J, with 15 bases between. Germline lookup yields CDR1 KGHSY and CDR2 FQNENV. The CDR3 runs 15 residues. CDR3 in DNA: TGTGCCAGCAGCCACTCAGGGATTTTCGGTCAGCCCCAGCATTTT. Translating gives CASSHSGIFGQPQHF.

The CDR3 protein is CASSLTLNTEAFF. The CDR3 nucleotides read TGTGCCAGTAGTTTGACATTGAACACTGAAGCTTTCTTT. This chain connects TRBV19 to TRBJ1-1; D is unclear. Germline V gene sequence: CDR1 LNHDA, CDR2 SQIVND (reference sequence). The CDR3 covers 13 residues. Trimming shortened V by 5 bases and J by 0 bases, and 7 bases separated the two germline ends.

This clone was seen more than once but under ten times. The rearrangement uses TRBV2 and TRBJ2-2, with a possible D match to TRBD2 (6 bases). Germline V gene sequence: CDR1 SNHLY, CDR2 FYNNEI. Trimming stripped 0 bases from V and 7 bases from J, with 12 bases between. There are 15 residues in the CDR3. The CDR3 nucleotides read TGTGCCAGCAGTGAAGCCCCGGGAGCCGGCGGGGAGCTGTTTTTT. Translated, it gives CASSEAPGAGGELFF.

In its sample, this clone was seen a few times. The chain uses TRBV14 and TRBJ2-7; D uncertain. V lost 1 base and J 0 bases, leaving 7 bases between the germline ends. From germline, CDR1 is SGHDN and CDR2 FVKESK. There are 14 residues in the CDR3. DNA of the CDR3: TGTGCCAGCAGCCAAGGGAGTTTCTCCTACGAGCAGTACTTC. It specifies CASSQGSFSYEQYF.

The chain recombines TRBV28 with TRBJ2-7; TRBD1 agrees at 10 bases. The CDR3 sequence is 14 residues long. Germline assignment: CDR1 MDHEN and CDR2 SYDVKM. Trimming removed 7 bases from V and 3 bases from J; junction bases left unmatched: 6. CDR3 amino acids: CASNPGDRGYEQYF. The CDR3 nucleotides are TGTGCCAGCAACCCCGGGGACAGGGGCTACGAGCAGTACTTC.

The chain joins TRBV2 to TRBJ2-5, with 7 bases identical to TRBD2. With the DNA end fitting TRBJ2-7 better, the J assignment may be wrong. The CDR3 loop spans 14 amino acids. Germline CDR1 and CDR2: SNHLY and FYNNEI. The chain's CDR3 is CASSAWEGLNEQYF. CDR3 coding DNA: TGTGCCAGCAGTGCCTGGGAGGGCCTTAACGAGCAGTACTTC.

The CDR3 protein is CASSIGGGSREQYF. The CDR3, as DNA: TGTGCCAGTAGTATAGGAGGGGGATCACGCGAGCAGTACTTC. The chain couples TRBV19 to TRBJ2-7; D is possibly TRBD1 (6 bases). V was trimmed by 1 base and J by 6 bases, leaving 13 bases between them. CDR1 is LNHDA and CDR2 is SQIVND in the germline V gene (reference sequence). This CDR3 region has 14 residues.